These 14 T cell receptor beta chains were all obtained from the same sample, sequenced in a study of T-cell reconstitution after alpha-beta-depleted transplantation in children. Unique molecular identifiers were used in preparing the TCRbeta library. From the PCR reads, TCRdb called clonotypes with MiXCR, one entry per CDR3 protein. The table has about 7,200 distinct CDR3 sequences, approximately 5% seen once. Sequences were derived from PBMCs, mostly from graft donor cells, sampled 180 days after TCRalphabeta/CD19-depleted stem cell transplant. The source is a child in the first two years of life who had a stem cell transplant for acute myeloid leukemia, so the T cells may come from the graft donor.

This clonotype was observed many times. The J gene is TRBJ2-3, the V gene TRBV5-1, with 8 bases aligning to TRBD2. Germline V CDR1 and CDR2: SGHRS, YFSETQ. J gave up 0 bases and V 5 bases, and 2 bases lay outside the gene matches. The CDR3 totals 14 residues. The CDR3 spells CASSSGTSTDTQYF. DNA of the CDR3: TGCGCCAGCAGTAGCGGGACTAGCACAGATACGCAGTATTTT.

Many counts were recorded for this clonotype. The chain combines TRBV7-2 with TRBJ2-7; D ambiguous. The germline CDR1 and CDR2 sequences are SGHTA and FQGNSA. Trimming took off 5 bases at V and 2 bases at J, with 16 bases between the two ends. This CDR3 is 15 amino acids long. CDR3 nucleotide sequence: TGTGCCAGCAGCCCCCTGGAGTTATCCACCTACGAGCAGTACTTC. As protein: CASSPLELSTYEQYF. The entire variable domain, with the rest obtained from reference TRBV7-2 and TRBJ2-7, is as follows: GAGVSQSPSNKVTEKGKDVELRCDPISGHTALYWYRQSLGQGLEFLIYFQGNSAPDKSGLPSDRFSAERTGGSVSTLTIQRTQQEDSAVYLCASSPLELSTYEQYFGPGTRLTVT.

This sequence joins TRBV2 and TRBJ2-5, with 14 bases lining up with TRBD2. The CDR3 extends over 17 amino acids. J lost 3 bases, V lost 11 bases, and 14 bases had no gene match. Germline loops: CDR1 SNHLY, CDR2 FYNNEI. CDR3 sequence (DNA): TGTGCCCTCAGTTTCCCGCCGGGACTAGCGGGAGAAGAGACCCAGTACTTC. Residues: CALSFPPGLAGEETQYF. The variable domain in full, with the rest retrieved from reference TRBV2 and TRBJ2-5, is EPEVTQTPSHQVTQMGQEVILRCVPISNHLYFYWYRQILGQKVEFLVSFYNNEISEKSEIFDDQFSVERPDGSNFTLKIRSTKLEDSAMYFCALSFPPGLAGEETQYFGPGTRLLVL.

In its sample, this clonotype was seen many times. This rearrangement joins TRBV3-1 to TRBJ2-1; D possibly corresponds to TRBD2 (5 bases). Between the trimmed V and J ends, which lost 1 base and 10 bases, there was a span of 11 bases. The CDR3 contains 13 residues. CDR1 is LGHDT, CDR2 YNNKEL, per germline (reference sequence). CDR3 residues: CASSQALVGEQFF. The CDR3 DNA reads as TGTGCCAGCAGCCAAGCACTAGTGGGGGAGCAGTTCTTC.

The chain has TRBV3-1 and TRBJ2-3; 8 bases map to TRBD1. Per germline, CDR1 LGHDT and CDR2 YNNKEL (reference sequence). The CDR3 consists of 15 residues. Trimming at V came to 3 bases and at J to 0 bases, leaving 2 bases not matched to a gene. The CDR3 loop reads CASSQQGASTDTQYF. In DNA form, the CDR3 reads TGTGCCAGCAGCCAGCAGGGGGCGAGCACAGATACGCAGTATTTT.

This clonotype was seen repeatedly, ten times or more. V gene TRBV9 combines with J gene TRBJ2-1; 7 bases align to TRBD1. J gave up 0 bases and V 0 bases, and 0 bases lay outside the gene matches. In germline, CDR1 is SGDLS, CDR2 YYNGEE. The CDR3 loop spans 15 amino acids. The CDR3 DNA follows: TGTGCCAGCAGCGTAGCAGGGGGCTCCTACAATGAGCAGTTCTTC. Residues: CASSVAGGSYNEQFF.

This clonotype was detected ten times or more. This chain links TRBV12-3 or TRBV12-4 with TRBJ1-1; no firm D call. V lost 6 bases to trimming and J lost 4 bases, with 15 bases between them. The CDR3 is made up of 14 amino acids. CDR3 protein: CASRQSAGSTEAFF. CDR3 DNA: TGTGCCAGCAGGCAATCGGCCGGGAGCACTGAAGCTTTCTTT.

This clonotype was detected many times. In DNA form, the CDR3 reads TGTGCCAGCAGCTCCCAGACAGGAAACACCGGGGAGCTGTTTTTT. Amino acids: CASSSQTGNTGELFF. The J gene is TRBJ2-2, the V gene TRBV7-6; D possibly corresponds to TRBD1 (6 bases). This CDR3 has 15 residues. Germline values: CDR1 SGHVS, CDR2 FNYEAQ. The V end was cut by 4 bases, the J end by 2 bases, with 11 bases between.

This clonotype was counted ten times or more. V gene TRBV10-3 combines with J gene TRBJ2-1; 8 bases agree with TRBD1. Trimming cost V 7 bases and J 8 bases; bases outside gene matches: 10. CDR3 length: 14 residues. Germline V lookup: CDR1 ENHRY, CDR2 SYGVKD. CDR3 amino acids: CAIMKDRDKYEQFF. As DNA, the CDR3 is TGTGCCATCATGAAGGACAGGGATAAGTATGAGCAGTTCTTC.

This clonotype was counted many times. The CDR3 here is CASSSISGSSSYEQYF. The CDR3, as DNA: TGTGCCAGCAGCTCGATTAGCGGGAGTTCTTCCTACGAGCAGTACTTC. The gene calls are TRBV7-9 and TRBJ2-7, with 9 bases fitting TRBD2. V shed 4 bases and J 1 base; nucleotides not matched to a gene: 8. The CDR3 has 16 residues. Germline CDR1 is SEHNR and CDR2 is FQNEAQ (reference sequence).

This clonotype counts as medium-sized. This chain joins TRBV20-1 and TRBJ2-1, with 8 positions matching TRBD1. CDR3 length: 14 residues. Germline assignment: CDR1 DFQATT and CDR2 SNEGSKA (reference sequence). V was clipped by 3 bases and J by 3 bases; unmatched bases: 4. The CDR3: CSARDRVGYNEQFF. In nucleotides, the CDR3 is TGCAGTGCTAGGGACAGGGTAGGCTACAATGAGCAGTTCTTC.

This clonotype was seen many times. The V call is TRBV24-1, the J call TRBJ2-1; D not resolved. CDR1 KGHDR and CDR2 SFDVKD come from the germline V gene. V lost 3 bases, J lost 1 base, and 12 bases lay in between. The CDR3 runs to 16 residues. In DNA form, the CDR3 reads TGTGCCACCAGTGATCGACTGACATATTCCTACAATGAGCAGTTCTTC. Its translation: CATSDRLTYSYNEQFF.

The sample holds many counts of this clonotype. This chain links TRBV20-1 with TRBJ2-7; 8 bases agree with TRBD1. CDR3 length: 12 residues. CDR1 and CDR2 from the germline V gene are DFQATT and SNEGSKA (reference sequence). CDR3 sequence (DNA): TGCAGCGCTTCCCAGGGGGCCCACGAGCAGTACTTC. This encodes CSASQGAHEQYF.

This clonotype was seen many times. The V gene is TRBV21-1, the J gene TRBJ2-1; TRBD2, the table's D call, was not compared with the DNA. TRBV21-1 is a listed pseudogene. The CDR3 extends over 17 amino acids. The DNA for the CDR3 is TGTGCCAGCAGCAAACCTTCGGTGGCTAGTCTCTACAATGAGCAGTTCTTC. Protein: CASSKPSVASLYNEQFF.